The entry below gives a single TCR beta chain sequence along with its context. Time point indicated: pretreatment peripheral blood. The data originate from a study of PD-L1 blockade in urothelial cancer. Using immunoSEQ multiplex PCR, the repertoire was profiled, and TCRdb retains in-frame clones only, with some absent. The sample holds 98,000 or so clones, around 91% seen once. Trimming cost V 5 bases and J 1 base, with 30 bases left between them. Germline V gene sequence: CDR1 MNHEY, CDR2 SMNVEV (reference sequence). The CDR3 length is 20 residues. The TCR was taken from a man between 60 and 75 years old with urothelial cancer. The input for sequencing was PBMCs, taken around atezolizumab (anti-PD-L1) treatment. The chain couples TRBV27 to TRBJ2-7, with D tentatively TRBD1 (6 bases). The CDR3 DNA sequence: TGTGCCAGCAGTCGGTTGGTGGACAGCCTACCAGGGAAGAGGTCCTACGAGCAGTACTTC. Encoded protein: CASSRLVDSLPGKRSYEQYF.